What follows are 28 T cell receptor beta chains derived from one specimen sequenced in a study of TIL therapy for anti-PD-1-resistant metastatic lung cancer. Noted time point: pre-treatment sample, taken before nivolumab and TIL therapy. This was the immunoSEQ v3 assay. The method was immunoSEQ multiplex PCR; TCRdb's version includes in-frame clones alone and lacks a portion of them. The sample yields some 37,000 clones, around 79% seen once. This specimen was blood, taken at baseline. The receptors come from a person between 25 and 79 years old with non-small cell lung cancer.

This CDR3 is CASSQGAGTGSYEQYF. Written as DNA, the CDR3 is TGCGCCAGCAGCCAAGGGGCCGGGACAGGGTCCTACGAGCAGTACTTC. The chain carries TRBV4-3 and TRBJ2-7, with 9 bases lining up with TRBD1. Losses at the gene ends were 1 base for V and 1 base for J; bases not matched to a gene: 5. The CDR3 contains 16 residues. Germline V gene data show CDR1 as LGHNA and CDR2 as YSLEER.

The chain combines TRBV4-2 with TRBJ2-7, with D unresolved. V gave up 4 bases and J gave up 3 bases, with 7 bases separating them. There are 12 residues in the CDR3. Germline V gene lookup returns CDR1 LGHNA and CDR2 YNFKEQ. The DNA for the CDR3 is TGTGCCAGCAGCCCAAACCTCTACGAGCAGTACTTC. Amino acids: CASSPNLYEQYF.

This chain links TRBV28 with TRBJ1-4, with 8 bases that match TRBD1. CDR3 length equals 14 residues. With 5 bases clipped from V and 3 bases from J, the junction kept 2 bases outside the gene matches. The germline gives CDR1 MDHEN, CDR2 SYDVKM. CDR3 nucleotides: TGTGCCAGCAGTGAGACAGGGGCTAATGAAAAACTGTTTTTT. Its translation is CASSETGANEKLFF.

This clone has just a few counts. This chain links TRBV19 with TRBJ2-1, with a tentative D call TRBD1 (6 bases). Germline V gives CDR1 LNHDA, CDR2 SQIVND (reference sequence). This CDR3 spans 15 amino acids. The V and J ends lost 4 bases and 0 bases respectively, with 10 bases between them. Written as DNA, the CDR3 is TGTGCCAGTAGTAACGACAGGAGCTCCTACAATGAGCAGTTCTTC. It translates to CASSNDRSSYNEQFF.

The rearrangement uses TRBV7-9 and TRBJ2-1; D is unclear. V shed 5 bases and J shed 6 bases, with 8 bases lying between them. The CDR3 is 12 residues long. Germline CDR1 is SEHNR and CDR2 is FQNEAQ (reference sequence). The CDR3 loop is CASSPALNEQFF. As DNA, the CDR3 is TGTGCCAGCAGCCCCGCTCTCAATGAGCAGTTCTTC. The full variable domain, in which reference TRBV7-9 and TRBJ2-1 provide the parts outside the CDR3, is DTGVSQNPRHKITKRGQNVTFRCDPISEHNRLYWYRQTLGQGPEFLTYFQNEAQLEKSRLLSDRFSAERPKGSFSTLEIQRTEQGDSAMYLCASSPALNEQFFGPGTRLTVL.

With respect to this clone: Compared with germline, one end of the junction differs, possibly owing to a read error. The rearrangement links TRBV7-2 to TRBJ1-1, with 9 bases identical to TRBD1. The length of the CDR3 is 14 residues. The germline V gene has CDR1 SGHTA and CDR2 FQGNSA. The CDR3 nucleotides are TGTGCCGGCAGCGTCCGGACAGGGGATACTGAAGCTTTCTTT. Translating gives CAGSVRTGDTEAFF. The full variable domain, with the rest looked up from reference TRBV7-2 and TRBJ1-1, is GAGVSQSPSNKVTEKGKDVELRCDPISGHTALYWYRQSLGQGLEFLIYFQGNSAPDKSGLPSDRFSAERTGGSVSTLTIQRTQQEDSAVYLCAGSVRTGDTEAFFGQGTRLTVV.

J is TRBJ2-1 and V is TRBV27, with unresolved D. The V end was cut by 8 bases, the J end by 0 bases, with 17 bases between. Per germline, CDR1 MNHEY and CDR2 SMNVEV (reference sequence). The CDR3 loop spans 16 amino acids. The CDR3 DNA sequence: TGTGCCAGCGGAAGAGACCACTTGAGCTCCTACAATGAGCAGTTCTTC. Protein: CASGRDHLSSYNEQFF.

Regarding this clone: At the DNA level, this CDR3 is encoded by other sequences in the same sample as well. The chain joins TRBV28 to TRBJ1-4, with a tentative D call TRBD1 (6 bases). V was shortened by 3 bases and J by 8 bases, with 13 bases between the two germline ends. This CDR3 is 14 amino acids long. CDR1 is MDHEN and CDR2 is SYDVKM in the germline V gene. The CDR3 DNA is TGTGCCAGCAGTTTCCCCGGGGGCGGCGAAAAACTGTTTTTT. Translating it yields CASSFPGGGEKLFF.

CDR3 region: CASSLGSAADTQYF. The CDR3 coding sequence is TGTGCCAGCAGCTTAGGGTCCGCGGCAGATACGCAGTATTTT. The gene calls are TRBV7-6 and TRBJ2-3; the D is unclear. The V gene's germline CDR1 is SGHVS and CDR2 FNYEAQ. Trimming took off 1 base at V and 4 bases at J, with 9 bases between the two ends. This CDR3 is built from 14 residues.

The V call is TRBV30, the J call TRBJ1-2; D call uncertain. V was cut by 0 bases and J by 1 base, with 12 bases left in between. The CDR3 contains 15 residues. The germline V gene encodes CDR1 GTSNPN and CDR2 SVGIG (reference sequence). The CDR3 reads CAWSVPSESNYGYTF. The CDR3 DNA is TGTGCCTGGAGTGTACCGTCAGAGAGTAACTATGGCTACACCTTC.

This chain uses TRBV14 with TRBJ2-1; D not certain. V was cut by 0 bases and J by 1 base, with 13 bases left in between. Germline-derived CDR1 and CDR2 are SGHDN and FVKESK. CDR3 length: 17 amino acids. CDR3 loop: CASSQDLLPISYNEQFF. The CDR3 coding sequence is TGTGCCAGCAGCCAAGATCTTTTGCCTATATCCTACAATGAGCAGTTCTTC.

The chain links TRBV14 to TRBJ2-3; 8 positions agree with TRBD2. V dropped 4 bases and J dropped 1; count of bases not matched to a gene: 4. The CDR3 is 15 residues long. Germline lookup yields CDR1 SGHDN and CDR2 FVKESK. DNA for the CDR3: TGTGCCAGCAGCCTTAGCGGGACCCGCACAGATACGCAGTATTTT. It encodes CASSLSGTRTDTQYF.

Comment on this clone: Mismatch with germline at one junction end may stem from a read error. V and J are TRBV7-7 and TRBJ1-1, with TRBD1 matching over 9 bases. Germline lookup yields CDR1 SSHAT and CDR2 FNYEAQ (reference sequence). The CDR3 length is 16 residues. CDR3 nucleotides: TGTGCTAGCAGCTCCTACAGGGGGCGGACGAACACTGAAGCTTTCTTT. This translates into CASSSYRGRTNTEAFF.

This clone came up once. CDR3 in amino acids: CATGDYLYEQYF. The CDR3 nucleotides read TGTGCCACCGGGGACTATCTCTACGAGCAGTACTTC. This chain joins TRBV19 and TRBJ2-7; 7 bases line up with TRBD2. Germline-derived CDR1 and CDR2 are LNHDA and SQIVND (reference sequence). The CDR3 covers 12 residues. V was pared by 10 bases and J by 3 bases, with 6 bases of the junction left unmatched.

V usage is TRBV5-4 and J usage is TRBJ2-5, with 8 bases aligning to TRBD1. Germline V gene sequence: CDR1 SGHNT, CDR2 YYREEE (reference sequence). This CDR3 is built from 14 residues. Trimming removed 2 bases from V and 4 bases from J; junction bases left unmatched: 4. The CDR3 DNA follows: TGTGCCAGCAGCTTCTCCAGGGGGCGAGAGACCCAGTACTTC. Amino acids: CASSFSRGRETQYF. Together with reference TRBV5-4 and TRBJ2-5, the CDR3 gives the full variable domain: ETGVTQSPTHLIKTRGQQVTLRCSSQSGHNTVSWYQQALGQGPQFIFQYYREEENGRGNFPPRFSGLQFPNYSSELNVNALELDDSALYLCASSFSRGRETQYFGPGTRLLVL.

The chain recombines TRBV5-1 with TRBJ2-5, with D perhaps TRBD2 (5 bases). Matching the DNA end better, TRBJ2-7 makes the J call doubtful. The CDR3 is 15 amino acids. From germline, CDR1 is SGHRS and CDR2 YFSETQ. CDR3 amino acids: CASSLAVGASYEQYF. CDR3 coding DNA: TGCGCCAGCAGCTTGGCCGTGGGAGCATCCTACGAGCAGTACTTC.

The chain recombines TRBV9 with TRBJ2-7; TRBD1 is a possible D gene (5 bases). Trimming took off 4 bases at V and 3 bases at J, with 14 bases between the two ends. Looked up from germline, CDR1 is SGDLS and CDR2 is YYNGEE. CDR3 size: 14 residues. The CDR3 DNA follows: TGTGCCAGCAGCTTCACCACAGGTGACTACGAGCAGTACTTC. Translated, it gives CASSFTTGDYEQYF.

The chain employs TRBV7-2 and TRBJ2-3; maybe TRBD2 (6 bases). V shed 2 bases and J shed 1 base, with 22 bases lying between them. CDR1 is SGHTA, CDR2 FQGNSA, per germline. The CDR3 sequence is 19 residues long. CDR3 in amino acids: CASSLFSPYGGPGTDTQYF. CDR3 coding DNA: TGTGCCAGCAGCTTATTTTCCCCTTACGGGGGACCGGGCACAGATACGCAGTATTTT. Together with reference TRBV7-2 and TRBJ2-3, the CDR3 gives the full variable domain: GAGVSQSPSNKVTEKGKDVELRCDPISGHTALYWYRQSLGQGLEFLIYFQGNSAPDKSGLPSDRFSAERTGGSVSTLTIQRTQQEDSAVYLCASSLFSPYGGPGTDTQYFGPGTRLTVL.

This chain joins TRBV28 and TRBJ1-3; D gene uncertain. Germline CDR1 and CDR2: MDHEN and SYDVKM. The CDR3 extends over 12 amino acids. V shed 8 bases and J shed 2 bases, with 7 bases lying between them. The CDR3 region is CASLSPGNTIYF. CDR3 bases: TGTGCCAGCCTTTCACCTGGAAACACCATATATTTT.

This clone occurred a few times. The genes are TRBV4-2 and TRBJ2-1, with TRBD2 matching over 11 bases. With V trimmed by 0 bases and J by 4 bases, 2 bases remained unmatched. Germline CDR1 LGHNA, CDR2 YNFKEQ. The CDR3 spans 16 residues. In nucleotides, the CDR3 is TGTGCCAGCAGCCAAGAGACTAGCGGGATGTACAATGAGCAGTTCTTC. Amino acid sequence: CASSQETSGMYNEQFF.

The V gene is TRBV27, the J gene TRBJ2-2; 13 bases match TRBD2. The junction had 6 bases not matched to a gene; V was cut back by 8 bases and J by 3 bases. This CDR3 is 16 amino acids long. CDR1 MNHEY and CDR2 SMNVEV come from the germline V gene (reference sequence). The CDR3 here is CASGMTSGRYTGELFF. CDR3 in DNA: TGTGCCAGCGGCATGACTAGCGGGAGGTACACCGGGGAGCTGTTTTTT.

This chain connects TRBV28 to TRBJ1-4; D is undetermined. Germline-derived CDR1 and CDR2 are MDHEN and SYDVKM. There are 12 residues in the CDR3. With 11 bases removed from V and 3 bases from J, the gap between germline ends came to 10 bases. The CDR3 loop reads CAAGGSNEKLFF. The CDR3 region has the DNA TGTGCCGCCGGAGGATCTAATGAAAAACTGTTTTTT.

The chain links TRBV14 to TRBJ2-7, with D possibly matching TRBD2 (5 bases). The CDR3 is made up of 15 amino acids. Germline V gene sequence: CDR1 SGHDN, CDR2 FVKESK. Trimming removed 6 bases at V and 6 bases at J, with 21 bases between. CDR3 protein: CASRYRQRFTLEQYF. The DNA of the CDR3 is TGTGCCAGCAGGTACCGCCAGCGGTTCACACTCGAGCAGTACTTC. Full variable domain (missing parts from reference TRBV14 and TRBJ2-7): EAGVTQFPSHSVIEKGQTVTLRCDPISGHDNLYWYRRVMGKEIKFLLHFVKESKQDESGMPNNRFLAERTGGTYSTLKVQPAELEDSGVYFCASRYRQRFTLEQYFGPGTRLTVT.

This chain uses TRBV6-6 with TRBJ2-1; D ambiguous. This CDR3 contains 11 residues. V lost 3 bases and J lost 8, with 5 bases in between. Looked up from germline, CDR1 is MNHNY and CDR2 is SVGAGI (reference sequence). CDR3 coding DNA: TGTGCCAGCAGTTATACCCATGAGCAGTTCTTC. This encodes CASSYTHEQFF.

This clone was seen a few times. The chain uses TRBV27 and TRBJ2-7; the D gene is possibly TRBD1 (7 bases). The CDR3 runs 13 residues. Germline V gene lookup returns CDR1 MNHEY and CDR2 SMNVEV (reference sequence). Trimming left V 7 bases short and J 1 base short, with 11 bases between. In DNA form, the CDR3 reads TGTGCCAGCAACAGGGGAGGATCCTACGAGCAGTACTTC. It translates to CASNRGGSYEQYF.

The rearrangement uses TRBV9 and TRBJ1-1; TRBD1 might be the D (6 bases). The CDR3 is 15 amino acids. V was cut by 2 bases and J by 1 base, with 12 bases left in between. CDR1 is SGDLS, CDR2 YYNGEE, per germline. The CDR3 protein is CASSVNRATNTEAFF. The CDR3 nucleotides read TGTGCCAGCAGCGTGAACAGGGCCACGAACACTGAAGCTTTCTTT.

This clone was picked up one time. This chain links TRBV9 with TRBJ1-1; the D gene is possibly TRBD1 (5 bases). Germline V gene data show CDR1 as SGDLS and CDR2 as YYNGEE. The CDR3 contains 16 residues. Trimming took off 4 bases at V and 4 bases at J, with 20 bases between the two ends. In DNA form, the CDR3 reads TGTGCCAGCAGCCCCCGGACGGAACCCCAGGGCACTGAAGCTTTCTTT. Amino acids: CASSPRTEPQGTEAFF. Looking up the rest from reference TRBV9 and TRBJ1-1 gives the full variable domain: DSGVTQTPKHLITATGQRVTLRCSPRSGDLSVYWYQQSLDQGLQFLIQYYNGEERAKGNILERFSAQQFPDLHSELNLSSLELGDSALYFCASSPRTEPQGTEAFFGQGTRLTVV.

The gene calls are TRBV5-1 and TRBJ2-2; D not certain. Germline values: CDR1 SGHRS, CDR2 YFSETQ. The CDR3 loop spans 18 amino acids. V was shortened by 0 bases and J by 3 bases, with 18 bases between the two germline ends. In DNA, the CDR3 is TGCGCCAGCAGCTTGGCCCCGTCGAAACCCCACTACACCGGGGAGCTGTTTTTT. It specifies CASSLAPSKPHYTGELFF.